The rows below give T cell receptor beta chains drawn from one sample of a study of radiation and T cells in renal cell carcinoma. TCRdb's table, derived via immunoSEQ multiplex PCR, lists solely in-frame clones and lacks some. There are 100,000 to 150,000 clones in the sample; more than 75% occur only once, and 5.8% lies in the top ten. The source material was blood, sampled from a patient whose treatment included radiotherapy and nephrectomy. These TCRs come from a woman aged 70 to 79 with renal cell carcinoma. Both conserved end residues are part of each CDR3. D genes are given only for firm matches. Clone size is not always given. Where it is, it says once, few, many or a class for expanded clones.

V gene	D gene	J gene	clone size	CDR3 protein	CDR3 DNA
TRBV2	NA	TRBJ1-6	few	CASTGDFNSPLHF	TGTGCCAGCACCGGGGACTTTAATTCACCCCTCCACTTT
TRBV4-3	NA	TRBJ2-7	NA	CASSQDGLAYEQYF	TGCGCCAGCAGCCAAGACGGCTTGGCCTACGAGCAGTACTTC
TRBV5-4	TRBD2	TRBJ2-7	NA	CASSLDAGGHEQYF	TGTGCCAGCAGCTTGGATGCGGGGGGCCACGAGCAGTACTTC
TRBV18	TRBD1	TRBJ1-5	NA	CASSPDRAVNQPQHF	TGTGCCAGCTCACCAGACAGGGCAGTCAATCAGCCCCAGCATTTT
TRBV5-6	TRBD1	TRBJ1-4	NA	CASSLGQGMNEKLFF	TGTGCCAGCAGCTTGGGACAGGGGATGAATGAAAAACTGTTTTTT
TRBV4-1	NA	TRBJ1-5	NA	CASSQVGRGKNQPQHF	TGCGCCAGCAGCCAAGTGGGTAGGGGGAAAAATCAGCCCCAGCATTTT
TRBV6-1	TRBD2	TRBJ2-1	NA	CASSGKTSGVGNEQFF	TGTGCCAGCAGTGGAAAGACTAGCGGGGTGGGGAATGAGCAGTTCTTC
TRBV28	TRBD1	TRBJ2-1	NA	CASSSIGQGYDNEQFF	TGTGCCAGCAGTTCCATAGGACAGGGGTACGACAATGAGCAGTTCTTC
TRBV28	NA	TRBJ2-7	NA	CASSFQGSMGDEQYF	TGTGCCAGCAGTTTCCAGGGATCTATGGGAGACGAGCAGTACTTC
TRBV6-5	NA	TRBJ1-1	NA	CASSYSGGSESEAFF	TGTGCCAGCAGTTACTCTGGCGGTTCAGAAAGTGAAGCTTTCTTT
TRBV7-2	NA	TRBJ1-1	few	CASSFTQPYTEAFF	TGTGCCAGCAGCTTTACACAGCCCTACACTGAAGCTTTCTTT
TRBV28	NA	TRBJ1-5	few	CASSFPQHF	TGTGCCAGCAGCTTCCCCCAGCATTTT
TRBV14	NA	TRBJ2-1	NA	CASSQRGGYNEQFF	TGTGCCAGCAGCCAAAGGGGGGGGTACAATGAGCAGTTCTTC
TRBV28	TRBD1	TRBJ1-1	NA	CASRLTGTGNTEAFF	TGTGCCAGCAGATTGACCGGGACAGGGAACACTGAAGCTTTCTTT
TRBV12-5	TRBD1	TRBJ1-1	NA	CASGLAGGFGTEAFF	TGTGCTAGTGGTTTAGCAGGGGGCTTCGGCACTGAAGCTTTCTTT
TRBV15	NA	TRBJ1-2	NA	CATSRDGSGYTF	TGTGCCACCAGCAGAGATGGGAGTGGCTACACCTTC
TRBV5-1	NA	TRBJ1-1	NA	CASSPTSGLTEAFF	TGCGCCAGCAGCCCAACGAGCGGGTTAACTGAAGCTTTCTTT
TRBV7-2	TRBD1	TRBJ2-2	NA	CASSPRTGLGGELFF	TGTGCCAGCAGCCCACGGACAGGGCTCGGCGGGGAGCTGTTTTTT
TRBV29-1	TRBD2	TRBJ2-1	NA	CSVEGAGGNEQFF	TGCAGCGTTGAAGGAGCGGGGGGGAATGAGCAGTTCTTC
TRBV7-9	TRBD1	TRBJ1-2	NA	CASSVGGTGDTNGYTF	TGTGCCAGCAGCGTAGGGGGGACAGGGGATACCAATGGCTACACCTTC
TRBV18	NA	TRBJ2-5	NA	CASSPTEETQYF	TGTGCCAGCTCACCTACTGAAGAGACCCAGTACTTC
TRBV20-1	NA	TRBJ2-2	NA	CSARVSGELFF	TGCAGTGCTAGGGTCTCCGGGGAGCTGTTTTTT
TRBV5-1	NA	TRBJ2-7	NA	CASSDSPGVYEQYF	TGCGCCAGCAGCGACAGCCCGGGGGTCTACGAGCAGTACTTC
TRBV4-2	NA	TRBJ2-1	NA	CASSQVILGHNEQFF	TGTGCCAGCAGCCAAGTAATATTGGGGCACAATGAGCAGTTCTTC
TRBV6-6	NA	TRBJ2-7	NA	CASQQGGNYEQYF	TGTGCCAGCCAACAGGGCGGGAACTACGAGCAGTACTTC
TRBV5-6	NA	TRBJ2-1	NA	CASSLPGNEQFF	TGTGCCAGCAGCCTGCCTGGGAATGAGCAGTTCTTC